These 30 T cell receptor beta chains came from one sample sequenced in a study of blood T cell repertoires in COVID-19. Clones were sequenced by immunoSEQ multiplex PCR, and TCRdb holds only the in-frame ones, with some missing. Found here are roughly 140,000 clones, around four fifths of them singletons; the top ten hold 6.2%. The sequenced sample consisted of PBMCs or T cells enriched from blood (not recorded which). These receptors all come from a woman between 35 and 50 years old who had recovered from COVID-19.

This clone was counted a single time. Just one base apart from a much larger clone, this may be a read error. This chain links TRBV19 with TRBJ1-1, with 9 nucleotides matching TRBD1. CDR3 size: 17 residues. The germline V gene has CDR1 LNHDA and CDR2 SQIVND (reference sequence). V dropped 7 bases and J dropped 1; count of bases not matched to a gene: 13. The CDR3: CASKARDREGGNTEAFF. CDR3 nucleotide sequence: TGTGCCAGTAAAGCTCGGGACAGGGAAGGTGGGAACACTGAAGCTTTCTTT.

The V gene is TRBV4-1, the J gene TRBJ1-4; weak D call: TRBD1 (5 bases). V lost 2 bases to trimming and J lost 7 bases, with 14 bases between them. Germline V gene sequence: CDR1 MGHRA, CDR2 YSYEKL. The CDR3 is made up of 15 amino acids. The CDR3 loop is CASSQRTPRGEKLFF. The CDR3 DNA sequence: TGCGCCAGCAGCCAACGGACCCCAAGGGGTGAAAAACTGTTTTTT.

For the CDR3, the DNA is TGCGCCAGCAGCCAAGGACTGGGACAGGGCCGGGAGACCCAGTACTTC. Translated: CASSQGLGQGRETQYF. The J gene is TRBJ2-5, the V gene TRBV4-1; 9 nucleotides agree with TRBD1. Trimming took 1 base from V and 5 from J; bases not matched to a gene: 8. The germline CDR1 and CDR2 sequences are MGHRA and YSYEKL. The CDR3 is 16 residues long.

This chain links TRBV7-9 with TRBJ2-5; 7 bases fit TRBD2. V dropped 5 bases and J dropped 0; count of bases not matched to a gene: 6. Germline V gene data show CDR1 as SEHNR and CDR2 as FQNEAQ (reference sequence). The CDR3 sequence is 15 residues long. CDR3 residues: CASSLEAGYQETQYF. The CDR3 nucleotides read TGTGCCAGCAGCCTCGAAGCGGGGTACCAAGAGACCCAGTACTTC.

The chain has TRBV2 and TRBJ2-1, with 9 bases fitting TRBD2. The junction had 6 bases not matched to a gene; V was cut back by 6 bases and J by 6 bases. This CDR3 region has 14 residues. In germline, CDR1 is SNHLY, CDR2 FYNNEI. The CDR3 spells CASSEAGGGNEQFF. CDR3 coding DNA: TGTGCCAGCAGCGAGGCGGGGGGGGGCAATGAGCAGTTCTTC.

The V gene is TRBV9, the J gene TRBJ1-2; 8 positions match TRBD1. The V and J ends lost 0 bases and 7 bases, in that order; junction bases with no gene match: 2. Germline V CDR1 and CDR2: SGDLS, YYNGEE. This CDR3 is 13 amino acids long. CDR3 bases: TGTGCCAGCAGCGTAGCAGGGGGCGGTGGCTACACCTTC. Translating gives CASSVAGGGGYTF.

The chain has TRBV5-7 and TRBJ1-4; D is perhaps TRBD1 (6 bases). TRBV5-7 is an open reading frame, and its role is uncertain. Trimming left V 1 base short and J 5 bases short, with 18 bases between. The CDR3 consists of 17 residues. DNA for the CDR3: TGTGCCAGCAGCTTGAAAACAGGGAAGGAGGACAATGAAAAACTGTTTTTT. It encodes CASSLKTGKEDNEKLFF.

The chain couples TRBV12-3 or TRBV12-4 to TRBJ1-4; D is undetermined. This CDR3 contains 13 residues. Trimming cost V 3 bases and J 6 bases, with 8 bases left between them. Here the CDR3 reads CASSLQVDEKLFF. As DNA, the CDR3 is TGTGCCAGCAGTTTGCAGGTAGATGAAAAACTGTTTTTT.

The chain carries TRBV5-1 and TRBJ1-1, with 7 bases lining up with TRBD1. Germline-derived CDR1 and CDR2 are SGHRS and YFSETQ. The V segment lost 4 bases and the J segment 1 base; nucleotides outside the gene matches: 7. The CDR3 sequence is 15 residues long. The CDR3: CASSPTGSGNTEAFF. In DNA, the CDR3 is TGCGCCAGCAGCCCGACAGGGTCGGGGAACACTGAAGCTTTCTTT.

The genes are TRBV30 and TRBJ1-2; D call uncertain. The CDR3 has 11 amino acids. The V gene lost 6 bases and the J gene lost 3 bases, with 8 bases spanning the gap. Germline lookup yields CDR1 GTSNPN and CDR2 SVGIG (reference sequence). CDR3 region: CACSPYYGYTF. CDR3 DNA sequence: TGTGCCTGCTCCCCCTACTATGGCTACACCTTC.

Only a few counts were recorded for this clone. The chain carries TRBV12-3 or TRBV12-4 and TRBJ1-1, with D possibly matching TRBD1 (6 bases). V gave up 5 bases and J gave up 4 bases, with 11 bases separating them. The CDR3 contains 13 residues. The CDR3 sequence: CASSGQISTEAFF. The DNA for the CDR3 is TGTGCCAGCAGTGGACAGATAAGCACTGAAGCTTTCTTT.

The genes are TRBV12-1 and TRBJ1-5. TRBV12-1 is an annotated pseudogene. This CDR3 has 9 amino acids. The CDR3 spells CASLRPQHF. The CDR3, as DNA: TGTGCCAGCTTGCGGCCCCAGCATTTT.

This clone has just one count. This chain connects TRBV5-5 to TRBJ2-7, with 9 nucleotides matching TRBD1. The CDR3 sequence is 16 residues long. The V and J ends lost 4 bases and 5 bases, in that order; junction bases with no gene match: 13. Germline loops: CDR1 SGHKS, CDR2 YYEKEE (reference sequence). Here the CDR3 reads CASSVTGTGLINEQYF. The CDR3, as DNA: TGTGCCAGCAGCGTAACCGGGACAGGGTTAATCAACGAGCAGTACTTC.

The V call is TRBV6-1, the J call TRBJ1-5; the D is unclear. The CDR3 totals 11 residues. Trimming stripped 1 base from V and 15 bases from J, with 10 bases between. CDR1 is MNHNS and CDR2 is SASEGT in the germline V gene. As DNA, the CDR3 is TGTGCCAGCAGTGAAGATATGGCTCGGCATTTT. Protein product: CASSEDMARHF.

The chain combines TRBV30 with TRBJ1-3; perhaps TRBD1 as D (6 bases). V lost 7 bases and J 0 bases, leaving 10 bases between the germline ends. CDR3 length: 13 amino acids. Germline V gene lookup returns CDR1 GTSNPN and CDR2 SVGIG (reference sequence). The CDR3 DNA sequence: TGTGCCTTAGACAGGAGCTCTGGAAACACCATATATTTT. This encodes CALDRSSGNTIYF.

The rearrangement links TRBV28 to TRBJ1-6; no reliable D call. The germline V gene encodes CDR1 MDHEN and CDR2 SYDVKM. This CDR3 comprises 16 residues. Trimming cost V 5 bases and J 4 bases, with 15 bases left between them. CDR3 bases: TGTGCCAGCAGTCCCCCCACCGAGTTATATAATTCACCCCTCCACTTT. Translation gives CASSPPTELYNSPLHF.

This clone was seen a few times. The V call is TRBV2, the J call TRBJ1-5, with unresolved D. This CDR3 has 13 amino acids. CDR1 is SNHLY, CDR2 FYNNEI, per germline. The V and J ends lost 5 bases and 0 bases respectively, with 5 bases between them. The CDR3 DNA reads TGTGCCAGCAGTAGCTATAGCAATCAGCCCCAGCATTTT. Translated, it gives CASSSYSNQPQHF.

The V and J genes are TRBV6-5 and TRBJ1-6, with D uncertain. Trimming shortened V by 6 bases and J by 7 bases, and 10 bases separated the two germline ends. The CDR3 totals 13 residues. Germline CDR1 is MNHEY and CDR2 is SVGAGI. CDR3 sequence reads: CASRTDPNSPLHF. The CDR3 coding sequence is TGTGCCAGCAGGACTGACCCGAATTCACCCCTCCACTTT.

This clone was counted only a few times. The chain carries TRBV6-1 and TRBJ2-7; 7 nucleotides agree with TRBD2. Germline CDR1 MNHNS, CDR2 SASEGT. This CDR3 is built from 14 residues. V shed 3 bases and J 4 bases; nucleotides not matched to a gene: 6. The DNA for the CDR3 is TGTGCCAGCAGTGACGGGACTACCCAATACGAGCAGTACTTC. This gives the protein CASSDGTTQYEQYF.

The V gene is TRBV5-1, the J gene TRBJ2-3; a possible D gene is TRBD2 (6 bases). Germline values: CDR1 SGHRS, CDR2 YFSETQ. The V end was cut by 1 base, the J end by 3 bases, with 15 bases between. The CDR3 has 16 residues. DNA for the CDR3: TGCGCCAGCAGCTTGTCCGGCGGGGCGTGGACAGATACGCAGTATTTT. Protein product: CASSLSGGAWTDTQYF.

CDR3 residues: CASSEEGYQPQHF. CDR3 nucleotide sequence: TGTGCCAGCAGTGAAGAGGGGTATCAGCCCCAGCATTTT. This chain uses TRBV6-1 with TRBJ1-5; a possible D gene is TRBD1 (5 bases). CDR1 and CDR2 from the germline V gene are MNHNS and SASEGT. V lost 1 base and J lost 5, with 6 bases in between. The CDR3 runs to 13 residues.

The table lists this clone with a count of one. V usage is TRBV4-1 and J usage is TRBJ2-1; D possibly corresponds to TRBD2 (7 bases). The CDR3 runs 16 residues. The germline gives CDR1 MGHRA, CDR2 YSYEKL. The V gene lost 1 base and the J gene lost 5 bases, with 15 bases spanning the gap. The CDR3 reads CASSQGRGGGNNEQFF. The CDR3 nucleotides are TGCGCCAGCAGCCAAGGAAGAGGGGGGGGGAACAATGAGCAGTTCTTC.

The chain joins TRBV5-4 to TRBJ1-3; D uncertain. Germline-derived CDR1 and CDR2 are SGHNT and YYREEE (reference sequence). V was clipped by 3 bases and J by 0 bases, with 10 bases between them. The CDR3 runs to 15 residues. The CDR3 DNA reads as TGTGCCAGCAGCTACGATTACAACTCTGGAAACACCATATATTTT. Amino acids: CASSYDYNSGNTIYF.

This clone has just one count. V usage is TRBV7-8 and J usage is TRBJ2-1; D uncertain. V gave up 0 bases and J gave up 6 bases, with 6 bases separating them. Germline V gene lookup returns CDR1 SGHVS and CDR2 FQNEAQ. The length of the CDR3 is 13 residues. The CDR3 DNA sequence: TGTGCCAGCAGCTTAGCATTCGGCAATGAGCAGTTCTTC. It is translated as CASSLAFGNEQFF.

This chain joins TRBV11-2 and TRBJ2-1; 9 bases align to TRBD2. Looked up from germline, CDR1 is SGHAT and CDR2 is FQNNGV. J gave up 4 bases and V 6 bases, and 4 bases lay outside the gene matches. The CDR3 loop spans 14 amino acids. The CDR3 spells CASRSSGVYNEQFF. For the CDR3, the DNA is TGTGCCAGCAGATCTAGCGGGGTGTACAATGAGCAGTTCTTC.

The rearrangement links TRBV19 to TRBJ2-1; TRBD2 is a possible D gene (6 bases). The CDR3 extends over 14 amino acids. V was trimmed by 10 bases and J by 7 bases, leaving 20 bases between them. The germline gives CDR1 LNHDA, CDR2 SQIVND (reference sequence). The CDR3, as DNA: TGTGCCACATGCGCGGGGTGGAATTCTAATGAGCAGTTCTTC. It is translated as CATCAGWNSNEQFF.

The chain joins TRBV6-2 or TRBV6-3 to TRBJ2-5, with TRBD1 identical over 7 bases. J gave up 1 base and V 6 bases, and 11 bases lay outside the gene matches. This CDR3 spans 16 amino acids. In germline, CDR1 is MNHEY, CDR2 SVGEGT. CDR3 amino acids: CASSRLRDRPQETQYF. The CDR3 coding sequence is TGTGCCAGCAGCCGCCTACGGGACAGACCCCAAGAGACCCAGTACTTC.

The genes are TRBV6-5 and TRBJ1-2, with TRBD1 matching 10 bases. Trimming at V came to 10 bases and at J to 6 bases, leaving 8 bases not matched to a gene. Germline CDR1 MNHEY, CDR2 SVGAGI. The CDR3 length is 13 residues. The CDR3 loop reads CAIFRDRGNGYTF. In DNA form, the CDR3 reads TGTGCCATATTCCGGGACAGGGGAAATGGCTACACCTTC.

The chain carries TRBV15 and TRBJ1-3; D gene unclear. The germline gives CDR1 LNHNV, CDR2 YYDKDF (reference sequence). This CDR3 has 15 residues. The V gene lost 0 bases and the J gene lost 0 bases, with 6 bases spanning the gap. CDR3 region: CATSRDRVSGNTIYF. The CDR3 DNA sequence: TGTGCCACCAGCAGAGATCGCGTCTCTGGAAACACCATATATTTT. The whole variable domain, remainder taken from reference TRBV15 and TRBJ1-3, is DAMVIQNPRYQVTQFGKPVTLSCSQTLNHNVMYWYQQKSSQAPKLLFHYYDKDFNNEADTPDNFQSRRPNTSFCFLDIRSPGLGDTAMYLCATSRDRVSGNTIYFGEGSWLTVV.

This sequence joins TRBV7-8 and TRBJ2-7; 11 bases map to TRBD1. Germline CDR1 and CDR2: SGHVS and FQNEAQ. V shed 5 bases, J shed 5 bases, and the junction held 8 bases outside the gene matches. The CDR3 runs 15 residues. The CDR3 sequence: CASSPQGQGGHEQYF. The CDR3 DNA reads TGTGCCAGCAGCCCACAGGGACAGGGGGGGCACGAGCAGTACTTC.